The next 4 T cell receptor beta chains were all read from a single sample in a study of blood T cells in healthy people across ages. A J-beta primer mix and a sample-barcoded 5' primer were used in a second PCR of roughly 7 to 12 cycles. TCRdb used MiXCR to reprocess the 5' RACE reads, holding one entry per CDR3 protein. The repertoire holds 700,000 to 900,000 distinct CDR3 sequences, with 50% to 65% as singletons. Specimen: blood. Receptors originate from a man older than 75 in good health.

CDR3 sequence: CAIRDSGTDTQYF. The CDR3, as DNA: TGTGCCATCAGAGACTCGGGAACAGATACGCAGTATTTT. The V call is TRBV10-3, the J call TRBJ2-3; the D gene is possibly TRBD2 (5 bases). Looked up from germline, CDR1 is ENHRY and CDR2 is SYGVKD. This CDR3 spans 13 amino acids. Trimming left V 6 bases short and J 3 bases short, with 10 bases between.

This chain joins TRBV20-1 and TRBJ2-7, with 10 bases aligning to TRBD2. The CDR3 is 14 amino acids. Per the germline V gene, CDR1 is DFQATT and CDR2 is SNEGSKA (reference sequence). J was trimmed by 2 bases and V by 6 bases; bases with no gene match: 7. This CDR3 reads CSASKREGPYEQYF. The CDR3 nucleotides read TGCAGTGCCAGCAAGCGGGAGGGTCCCTACGAGCAGTACTTC.

The chain joins TRBV20-1 to TRBJ1-1; a weak D match, TRBD1 (5 bases). V was trimmed by 7 bases and J by 6 bases, leaving 15 bases between them. The CDR3 contains 12 residues. Per germline, CDR1 DFQATT and CDR2 SNEGSKA (reference sequence). The chain's CDR3 is CSVGQGNAEAFF. CDR3 sequence (DNA): TGCAGTGTCGGCCAGGGAAATGCTGAAGCTTTCTTT.

This clonotype is a singleton in its sample. The rearrangement links TRBV2 to TRBJ2-1, with D perhaps TRBD1 or TRBD2 (5 bases each). This CDR3 spans 12 amino acids. The germline V gene encodes CDR1 SNHLY and CDR2 FYNNEI. The V end was cut by 6 bases, the J end by 13 bases, with 16 bases between. The CDR3 DNA sequence: TGTGCCAGCAGAAGGGACCCAGAGACCCAGTTCTTC. Its translation is CASRRDPETQFF.